The 9 T cell receptor beta chains below were found in one sample sequenced in a study of Ad26.COV2.S vaccination and SARS-CoV-2 variants (dated by TCRdb to about 2021). Reading the label with the study, this specimen's treatment or condition is: 15 to 20 received Ad26.COV2.S at low or high dose, single or two shots; about 5 received placebo; per-sample allocation not given. Repertoires of vaccine and placebo recipients were sequenced from samples collected on day 63 after the first injection. Libraries were prepared through the immunoSEQ multiplex PCR assay. TCRdb re-hosts the immuneACCESS table, in-frame sequences only. Its copies lack some clones; in the studies checked, an unresolved V gene accounts for under half of them, and the cause for the rest is not known. Recorded for this sample are 320,000 or so clones; 90% of them occurred a single time. In total, the top ten clones hold around 5.5% of the sample.

The starting material was peripheral blood, obtained in a trial of Ad26.COV2.S vaccine versus placebo. The receptors were gathered from a person between 18 and 59 years old who received the Ad26.COV2.S COVID-19 vaccine or a placebo.

The chain combines TRBV6-2 or TRBV6-3 with TRBJ2-7; 8 nucleotides line up with TRBD1. This CDR3 spans 13 amino acids. Germline loops: CDR1 MNHEY, CDR2 SVGEGT. The ends lost 6 bases at V and 3 bases at J; junction bases unmatched: 4. The CDR3 reads CASSAGGSYEQYV. The DNA for the CDR3 is TGTGCCAGCAGCGCAGGGGGCAGCTACGAGCAGTACGTC.

The rearrangement uses TRBV5-4 and TRBJ2-1; 10 bases line up with TRBD1. Losses at the gene ends were 0 bases for V and 2 bases for J; bases not matched to a gene: 2. CDR1 and CDR2 (germline): SGHNT, YYREEE (reference sequence). The CDR3 has 16 residues. CDR3 DNA: TGTGCCAGCAGCTTGGGGGACAGGGGCACCTACAATGAGCAGTTCTTC. Its protein product is CASSLGDRGTYNEQFF.

The rearrangement joins TRBV6-2 or TRBV6-3 to TRBJ1-4; D is unclear. The CDR3 has 14 amino acids. V was pared by 5 bases and J by 12 bases, with 19 bases between. The germline V gene has CDR1 MNHEY and CDR2 SVGEGT. Here the CDR3 DNA reads TGTGCCAGCAGTGAGACTCTTCCTGGGCGGCAACTGTTTTTT. Translating gives CASSETLPGRQLFF.

The chain employs TRBV10-3 and TRBJ2-1; D could derive from TRBD1 or TRBD2 (5 bases each). Trimming removed 3 bases from V and 6 bases from J, with 9 bases in between. This CDR3 contains 13 residues. The germline V gene encodes CDR1 ENHRY and CDR2 SYGVKD. The CDR3 reads CAISDMGTNEQFF. In nucleotides, the CDR3 is TGTGCCATCAGTGATATGGGGACCAATGAGCAGTTCTTC.

This clone has a single count. J is TRBJ1-2 and V is TRBV2; D is perhaps TRBD1 (5 bases). Germline V CDR1 and CDR2: SNHLY, FYNNEI. This CDR3 contains 13 residues. The ends were cut back, 2 bases at V and 4 bases at J, with 8 bases in the middle. CDR3 sequence reads: CASSERDSYGYTF. Written as DNA, the CDR3 is TGTGCCAGCAGTGAACGCGACAGCTATGGCTACACCTTC.

There are a few counts of this clone. CDR3 amino acids: CAHRQGTAGELFF. The DNA for the CDR3 is TGTGCCCACAGACAGGGAACGGCCGGGGAGCTGTTTTTT. The V and J genes are TRBV7-9 and TRBJ2-2; 7 bases agree with TRBD1. This CDR3 has 13 amino acids. The germline gives CDR1 SEHNR, CDR2 FQNEAQ (reference sequence). Trimming at V came to 11 bases and at J to 6 bases, leaving 9 bases not matched to a gene.

This clone was counted a few times. The chain joins TRBV7-6 to TRBJ1-2; D remains ambiguous. Trimming removed 3 bases at V and 5 bases at J, with 13 bases between. The V gene's germline CDR1 is SGHVS and CDR2 FNYEAQ. The length of the CDR3 is 14 residues. The CDR3 protein is CASSLDGYLYGYTF. As DNA, the CDR3 is TGTGCCAGCAGCTTGGATGGTTACCTTTATGGCTACACCTTC.

This clone was observed a single time. This chain's CDR3 is CASSLGGTGREKLFF. As DNA, the CDR3 is TGTGCCAGCAGCTTAGGGGGGACAGGCCGTGAAAAACTGTTTTTT. The chain carries TRBV7-9 and TRBJ1-4, with 8 bases that match TRBD1. CDR1 SEHNR and CDR2 FQNEAQ come from the germline V gene (reference sequence). The CDR3 is 15 residues long. The junction had 5 bases not matched to a gene; V was cut back by 1 base and J by 7 bases.

The rearrangement uses TRBV2 and TRBJ1-2; 10 bases match TRBD1. J was trimmed by 1 base and V by 8 bases; bases with no gene match: 4. There are 14 residues in the CDR3. The germline CDR1 and CDR2 sequences are SNHLY and FYNNEI. The CDR3 region is CASRRDRGNYGYTF. The CDR3 nucleotides are TGTGCCAGCCGCCGGGACAGGGGTAACTATGGCTACACCTTC.